Following are 30 T cell receptor beta chains from one sample sequenced in a study of beta chain features in type 1 diabetes (dated by TCRdb to 2016 to 2018). The method was the immunoSEQ multiplex PCR assay. All of the isolated RNA was reverse transcribed with the High Capacity cDNA Reverse Transcription Kit, so expressed TCRB transcripts were sequenced. In TCRdb, the immuneACCESS table is reduced to in-frame sequences with V and J assigned. These tables do not hold every clone; where another copy was compared, an unresolved V gene accounts for under half, and the others remain unexplained. In this sample the table shows about 470,000 clones, 30% of which occur a single time. Together, the top ten hold 0.05% to 0.065% of the sample. Material: naive CD4+ T cells from blood. The cell subset or site label here, explained by the study, means: true naive CD4+ T cells. The receptor set was obtained from a man between 18 and 35 years old in good health.

This chain links TRBV7-2 with TRBJ2-3; 12 bases line up with TRBD2. J gave up 2 bases and V 4 bases, and 7 bases lay outside the gene matches. The V gene's germline CDR1 is SGHTA and CDR2 FQGNSA. The CDR3 totals 17 residues. The DNA of the CDR3 is TGTGCCAGCAGCTACCTGACTAGCGGGAGAGTCACAGATACGCAGTATTTT. Protein: CASSYLTSGRVTDTQYF. The entire variable domain, with the rest obtained from reference TRBV7-2 and TRBJ2-3, is as follows: GAGVSQSPSNKVTEKGKDVELRCDPISGHTALYWYRQSLGQGLEFLIYFQGNSAPDKSGLPSDRFSAERTGGSVSTLTIQRTQQEDSAVYLCASSYLTSGRVTDTQYFGPGTRLTVL.

In the case of this clone: Other DNA sequences from this sample encode an identical CDR3 as well. J is TRBJ1-5 and V is TRBV14; D not resolved. From germline, CDR1 is SGHDN and CDR2 FVKESK. V shed 0 bases and J shed 4 bases, with 4 bases lying between them. The CDR3 sequence is 13 residues long. CDR3 region: CASSQDGNQPQHF. In DNA form, the CDR3 reads TGTGCCAGCAGCCAAGATGGGAATCAGCCCCAGCATTTT.

V gene TRBV27 combines with J gene TRBJ2-1; 11 bases agree with TRBD2. The CDR3 length is 15 residues. The ends lost 6 bases at V and 6 bases at J; junction bases unmatched: 7. Germline loops: CDR1 MNHEY, CDR2 SMNVEV (reference sequence). CDR3 nucleotide sequence: TGTGCCAGCAGAAATAGCGGGAGGGCCCCCAATGAGCAGTTCTTC. Translated, it gives CASRNSGRAPNEQFF.

The V and J genes are TRBV6-6 and TRBJ2-1; D not certain. CDR1 MNHNY and CDR2 SVGAGI come from the germline V gene (reference sequence). This CDR3 has 15 residues. Trimming cost V 0 bases and J 4 bases, with 10 bases left between them. CDR3 sequence: CASSYSDAGYNEQFF. DNA of the CDR3: TGTGCCAGCAGTTACTCGGACGCCGGGTACAATGAGCAGTTCTTC.

This clone was picked up a small number of times. The chain combines TRBV10-3 with TRBJ2-5, with D perhaps matching TRBD2 (6 bases). Germline V CDR1 and CDR2: ENHRY, SYGVKD. The CDR3 has 12 amino acids. V dropped 11 bases and J dropped 5 bases, with 15 bases sitting between them. The CDR3 nucleotides are TGTGCCTCGCGGGGAGATATGGAGACCCAGTACTTC. Translated, it gives CASRGDMETQYF.

This clone appeared a few times. This chain connects TRBV7-2 to TRBJ2-5, with unresolved D. Trimming shortened V by 1 base and J by 2 bases, and 11 bases separated the two germline ends. The germline CDR1 and CDR2 sequences are SGHTA and FQGNSA. The CDR3 spans 15 residues. CDR3 DNA: TGTGCCAGCAGCTTAGATGTGGTGGGTCAAGAGACCCAGTACTTC. This encodes CASSLDVVGQETQYF.

This clone was recorded a few times. The gene calls are TRBV2 and TRBJ2-3, with D perhaps matching TRBD1 (5 bases). CDR1 is SNHLY, CDR2 FYNNEI, per germline. The V end was cut by 8 bases, the J end by 4 bases, with 13 bases between. There are 13 residues in the CDR3. DNA of the CDR3: TGTGCCAGCGCAGGGTCTACCCCAGATACGCAGTATTTT. Its protein product is CASAGSTPDTQYF.

V gene TRBV6-5 combines with J gene TRBJ2-1, with D perhaps TRBD1 (6 bases). The CDR3 length is 14 residues. V shed 11 bases and J shed 2 bases, with 16 bases lying between them. The germline gives CDR1 MNHEY, CDR2 SVGAGI. The DNA of the CDR3 is TGTGCCCCCCCAGGGGACACAACCTACAATGAGCAGTTCTTC. Its translation is CAPPGDTTYNEQFF.

The J gene is TRBJ1-2, the V gene TRBV30, with no clear D. V gave up 5 bases and J gave up 8 bases, with 15 bases separating them. Germline-derived CDR1 and CDR2 are GTSNPN and SVGIG (reference sequence). This CDR3 spans 12 amino acids. DNA for the CDR3: TGTGCCTGGCATATGACCGTCGCGGGCTACACCTTC. It specifies CAWHMTVAGYTF.

This chain connects TRBV7-9 to TRBJ2-3; 11 bases align to TRBD1. The junction had 5 bases not matched to a gene; V was cut back by 4 bases and J by 2 bases. The CDR3 extends over 16 amino acids. Germline CDR1 SEHNR, CDR2 FQNEAQ (reference sequence). CDR3: CASSSRTGGSTDTQYF. CDR3 DNA sequence: TGTGCCAGCAGCTCCCGGACAGGGGGCTCCACAGATACGCAGTATTTT.

The chain links TRBV20-1 to TRBJ2-7; D ambiguous. Germline values: CDR1 DFQATT, CDR2 SNEGSKA (reference sequence). CDR3 length: 11 residues. The chain's CDR3 is CPVGSPYEQYF. CDR3 in DNA: TGCCCCGTCGGCTCACCCTACGAGCAGTACTTC.

This clone turned up a few times. This rearrangement joins TRBV4-3 to TRBJ2-7, with D uncertain. Germline V gene lookup returns CDR1 LGHNA and CDR2 YSLEER. This CDR3 region has 13 residues. The ends were cut back, 1 base at V and 3 bases at J, with 7 bases in the middle. This CDR3 is CASSQGPHYEQYF. CDR3 DNA: TGCGCCAGCAGCCAAGGGCCCCACTACGAGCAGTACTTC.

V gene TRBV5-4 combines with J gene TRBJ2-1; TRBD1 is a possible D gene (5 bases). With 2 bases removed from V and 10 bases from J, the gap between germline ends came to 19 bases. The germline CDR1 and CDR2 sequences are SGHNT and YYREEE (reference sequence). CDR3 length: 15 amino acids. CDR3 residues: CASSLSVGNDREQFF. Here the CDR3 DNA reads TGTGCCAGCAGCTTATCAGTCGGCAATGACAGAGAGCAGTTCTTC.

A few counts support this clone. The CDR3 DNA reads TGTGCCAGCAGCCGCATTAGCGGGAGGGCCTACAATGAGCAGTTCTTC. As protein: CASSRISGRAYNEQFF. The rearrangement uses TRBV14 and TRBJ2-1, with TRBD2 identical over 11 bases. CDR1 and CDR2 (germline): SGHDN, FVKESK. This CDR3 comprises 16 residues. Losses at the gene ends were 4 bases for V and 2 bases for J; bases not matched to a gene: 4. Full variable domain (missing parts from reference TRBV14 and TRBJ2-1): EAGVTQFPSHSVIEKGQTVTLRCDPISGHDNLYWYRRVMGKEIKFLLHFVKESKQDESGMPNNRFLAERTGGTYSTLKVQPAELEDSGVYFCASSRISGRAYNEQFFGPGTRLTVL.

The genes are TRBV2 and TRBJ1-2; TRBD1 agrees at 8 bases. Germline CDR1 reads SNHLY; CDR2 reads FYNNEI. After removal of 11 bases from V and 2 bases from J, the junction contained 16 bases not matched to a gene. This CDR3 is built from 16 residues. This chain's CDR3 is CAGTRDRQLLNYGYTF. DNA of the CDR3: TGTGCCGGAACCCGGGACAGGCAACTCTTAAACTATGGCTACACCTTC. Full variable domain (outside the CDR3, taken from reference TRBV2 and TRBJ1-2): EPEVTQTPSHQVTQMGQEVILRCVPISNHLYFYWYRQILGQKVEFLVSFYNNEISEKSEIFDDQFSVERPDGSNFTLKIRSTKLEDSAMYFCAGTRDRQLLNYGYTFGSGTRLTVV.

This clone was observed a few times. This chain joins TRBV28 and TRBJ2-7; 9 positions agree with TRBD2. The germline V gene encodes CDR1 MDHEN and CDR2 SYDVKM. V lost 7 bases and J lost 2; bases outside the gene matches: 6. The CDR3 is 14 amino acids. Here the CDR3 reads CASTKAGGPYEQYF. The CDR3 DNA is TGTGCCAGCACCAAAGCGGGAGGACCCTACGAGCAGTACTTC.

The rearrangement joins TRBV25-1 to TRBJ1-4, with D unresolved. Trimming shortened V by 4 bases and J by 7 bases, and 4 bases separated the two germline ends. Germline CDR1 reads MGHDK; CDR2 reads SYGVNS. The CDR3 spans 11 residues. This CDR3 is CASSVGEKLFF. CDR3 nucleotides: TGTGCCAGCAGTGTGGGTGAAAAACTGTTTTTT.

This clone has a handful of counts. The chain employs TRBV5-1 and TRBJ2-7; the D is unclear. Germline CDR1 and CDR2: SGHRS and YFSETQ. V was cut by 7 bases and J by 6 bases, with 14 bases left in between. The CDR3 extends over 12 amino acids. Here the CDR3 DNA reads TGCGCCAGCGGACGAGAAGGCAGCGAGCAGTACTTC. Its translation: CASGREGSEQYF.

This clone was observed a few times. V is TRBV4-1 and J is TRBJ2-1, with a tentative D call TRBD1 (7 bases). The germline V gene has CDR1 MGHRA and CDR2 YSYEKL. The CDR3 loop spans 17 amino acids. Trimming removed 0 bases from V and 13 bases from J, with 25 bases in between. The chain's CDR3 is CASSQDQGGYFGSRQFF. CDR3 nucleotide sequence: TGCGCCAGCAGCCAAGATCAGGGGGGATATTTTGGGTCGCGCCAGTTCTTC.

The chain combines TRBV5-1 with TRBJ2-5, with 7 bases matching TRBD2. In germline, CDR1 is SGHRS, CDR2 YFSETQ. The CDR3 contains 16 residues. The trim removed 0 bases at V and 2 bases at J, leaving 7 bases unmatched. CDR3 protein: CASSLEPSGWQETQYF. CDR3 in DNA: TGCGCCAGCAGCTTGGAGCCTAGCGGATGGCAAGAGACCCAGTACTTC. The full variable domain, rest sourced from reference TRBV5-1 and TRBJ2-5, is KAGVTQTPRYLIKTRGQQVTLSCSPISGHRSVSWYQQTPGQGLQFLFEYFSETQRNKGNFPGRFSGRQFSNSRSEMNVSTLELGDSALYLCASSLEPSGWQETQYFGPGTRLLVL.

The chain recombines TRBV14 with TRBJ2-7; 7 nucleotides agree with TRBD2. The CDR3 is 16 amino acids. With V trimmed by 1 base and J by 6 bases, 12 bases remained unmatched. Germline V gives CDR1 SGHDN, CDR2 FVKESK. The CDR3: CASSQGLAGVQSEQYF. CDR3 in DNA: TGTGCCAGCAGCCAAGGATTGGCGGGAGTACAAAGCGAGCAGTACTTC.

This clone has only a few counts. This chain joins TRBV30 and TRBJ2-7; TRBD1 agrees at 9 bases. Per the germline V gene, CDR1 is GTSNPN and CDR2 is SVGIG (reference sequence). V was clipped by 5 bases and J by 0 bases; unmatched bases: 5. The CDR3 length is 14 residues. In DNA, the CDR3 is TGTGCCTGGGACCAGGACAGGGGCTCCTACGAGCAGTACTTC. It codes for CAWDQDRGSYEQYF.

The chain carries TRBV7-2 and TRBJ2-3, with 7 bases identical to TRBD1. The V segment lost 4 bases and the J segment 6 bases; nucleotides outside the gene matches: 13. Looked up from germline, CDR1 is SGHTA and CDR2 is FQGNSA. CDR3 length: 16 amino acids. The CDR3 spells CASSSYRGIAGDTQYF. The CDR3 DNA reads TGTGCCAGCAGCTCATACAGGGGAATAGCTGGCGATACGCAGTATTTT.

J is TRBJ2-7 and V is TRBV5-4; no firm D call. The CDR3 covers 13 residues. Germline-derived CDR1 and CDR2 are SGHNT and YYREEE (reference sequence). Trimming took off 1 base at V and 5 bases at J, with 10 bases between the two ends. As DNA, the CDR3 is TGTGCCAGCAGCTTGCCTCAGATCCACGAGCAGTACTTC. Protein: CASSLPQIHEQYF.

This chain uses TRBV27 with TRBJ1-4, with 9 bases aligning to TRBD1. Germline CDR1 is MNHEY and CDR2 is SMNVEV (reference sequence). V trimming: 0 bases; J trimming: 10 bases; junction bases outside the gene matches: 6. This CDR3 has 15 residues. The CDR3 loop is CASSLSQGQGRKLFF. CDR3 DNA: TGTGCCAGCAGTTTATCCCAGGGACAGGGACGAAAACTGTTTTTT.

This chain connects TRBV25-1 to TRBJ1-5; no firm D call. From germline, CDR1 is MGHDK and CDR2 SYGVNS. The length of the CDR3 is 15 residues. V lost 2 bases and J 4 bases, leaving 12 bases between the germline ends. CDR3 bases: TGTGCCAGCAGTGAACCAGGTAGTGGTAATCAGCCCCAGCATTTT. Its protein is CASSEPGSGNQPQHF.

The V and J genes are TRBV5-4 and TRBJ2-3, with D possibly TRBD1 on 5 matching bases. The V gene's germline CDR1 is SGHNT and CDR2 YYREEE (reference sequence). CDR3 size: 16 residues. The V and J ends lost 0 bases and 0 bases respectively, with 11 bases between them. CDR3: CASSLGTFSSTDTQYF. For the CDR3, the DNA is TGTGCCAGCAGCTTGGGGACATTCTCTAGCACAGATACGCAGTATTTT. The full variable domain, rest sourced from reference TRBV5-4 and TRBJ2-3, is ETGVTQSPTHLIKTRGQQVTLRCSSQSGHNTVSWYQQALGQGPQFIFQYYREEENGRGNFPPRFSGLQFPNYSSELNVNALELDDSALYLCASSLGTFSSTDTQYFGPGTRLTVL.

This clone has just a few counts. The chain carries TRBV2 and TRBJ2-2, with D perhaps matching TRBD1 (5 bases). Between the trimmed V and J ends, which lost 4 bases and 2 bases, there was a span of 11 bases. Germline V gives CDR1 SNHLY, CDR2 FYNNEI. The CDR3 consists of 15 residues. CDR3 bases: TGTGCCAGCAGTGTCTGGCAGGGAAACACCGGGGAGCTGTTTTTT. It is translated as CASSVWQGNTGELFF.

The genes are TRBV28 and TRBJ2-1, with TRBD2 matching 11 bases. The CDR3 is made up of 14 amino acids. Germline CDR1 and CDR2: MDHEN and SYDVKM. V was clipped by 5 bases and J by 6 bases; unmatched bases: 3. The chain's CDR3 is CASSRLAGRNEQFF. CDR3 coding DNA: TGTGCCAGCAGTCGACTAGCGGGACGCAATGAGCAGTTCTTC.

Turning to this clone: The sample holds other DNA sequences that translate to the same CDR3. Written as DNA, the CDR3 is TGCGCCAGCAGCTTGGCCGCTGGAGGGCCCTACGAGCAGTACTTC. Translation: CASSLAAGGPYEQYF. V and J are TRBV5-1 and TRBJ2-7, with a possible D match to TRBD2 (6 bases). Germline values: CDR1 SGHRS, CDR2 YFSETQ. The germline V and J ends were trimmed by 0 bases and 2 bases, with 12 bases remaining between them. This CDR3 spans 15 amino acids.